Listed below are T cell receptor beta chains from one sample, sequenced in a study of T cell repertoires in cytomegalovirus infection. Each CDR3 protein gets one entry after TCRdb re-called the reads with MiXCR. Of about 360,000 distinct CDR3 sequences detected, over 15% appear once; the ten largest clones hold roughly 9%. Specimen: PBMCs. The receptors come from a human donor in good health (CMV status not recorded). Some clones in this sample may be carry-over from other donors' samples. Each CDR3 is given with its conserved first and last residue. A D gene is named only where the DNA matches it firmly. Expanded clones get a size class; other rows say once, few or many, or leave the size out.

v_call	clone_size	j_call	d_call	cdr3_aa	cdr3_nt
TRBV7-8	many	TRBJ2-5	.	CASSLGVQETQYF	TGTGCCAGCAGCTTAGGGGTCCAAGAGACCCAGTACTTC
TRBV4-1	.	TRBJ2-7	TRBD1	CASSQSPDPGGTYEQYF	TGCGCCAGCAGCCAATCCCCGGACCCAGGGGGAACCTACGAGCAGTACTTC
TRBV7-9	many	TRBJ2-3	TRBD2	CASSFSGLSTDTQYF	TGTGCCAGCAGCTTTAGCGGGCTGAGCACAGATACGCAGTATTTT
TRBV28	.	TRBJ1-1	TRBD1	CASSIYRGGPGDDFF	TGTGCCAGCAGTATCTACAGGGGGGGTCCAGGGGATGATTTCTTT
TRBV20-1	few	TRBJ2-4	.	CSARDRGASGAKNIQYF	TGCAGTGCTAGAGATAGGGGAGCATCCGGGGCCAAAAACATTCAGTACTTC
TRBV29-1	few	TRBJ2-3	TRBD2	CSADDIAGGLDTQYF	TGCAGCGCTGATGATATCGCGGGAGGGCTTGATACGCAGTATTTT
TRBV11-2	few	TRBJ1-1	TRBD1	CASRRSGTGGLGAFF	TGTGCCAGCAGACGATCCGGGACAGGGGGACTAGGGGCTTTCTTT
TRBV7-8	many	TRBJ1-5	.	CASSPGSGFNQPQHF	TGTGCCAGCAGCCCAGGGTCGGGATTCAATCAGCCCCAGCATTTT
TRBV25-1	many	TRBJ2-1	TRBD1	CASSSAWDRGGDEQFF	TGTGCCAGTAGCTCCGCCTGGGACAGGGGGGGAGACGAGCAGTTCTTC
TRBV20-1	few	TRBJ2-3	TRBD2	CSAPVLAGTSTDTQYF	TGCAGTGCTCCCGTGTTAGCGGGTACTAGCACAGATACGCAGTATTTT
TRBV5-1	few	TRBJ1-6	TRBD1	CASSWAGTGNSPLHF	TGCGCCAGCAGCTGGGCCGGGACAGGGAATTCACCCCTCCACTTT
TRBV7-9	many	TRBJ2-1	TRBD2	CASSLRLQREYNEQFF	TGTGCCAGCAGCTTACGACTGCAGCGGGAGTACAATGAGCAGTTCTTC
TRBV11-1	few	TRBJ1-2	TRBD1	CASSPGQGEANYGYTF	TGTGCCAGCAGCCCCGGGCAGGGGGAAGCTAACTATGGCTACACCTTC
TRBV12-3/TRBV12-4	.	TRBJ1-2	TRBD1	CASSISRDRGPNNYGYTF	TGTGCCAGCAGTATTTCGCGGGACAGGGGACCAAATAACTATGGCTACACCTTC
TRBV5-1	.	TRBJ2-1	.	CASSLGGAHNEQFF	TGCGCCAGCAGCTTGGGGGGGGCCCACAATGAGCAGTTCTTC
TRBV11-2	few	TRBJ1-1	.	CASSQVGAGINTEAFF	TGTGCCAGCAGCCAAGTAGGCGCAGGGATAAACACTGAAGCTTTCTTT
TRBV7-2	.	TRBJ2-2	.	CASSRGTNGAGELFF	TGTGCCAGCAGCCGCGGGACAAATGGCGCCGGGGAGCTGTTTTTT
TRBV7-2	.	TRBJ2-5	.	CASSSRGQTQYF	TGTGCCAGCAGCTCCAGGGGACAGACCCAGTACTTC